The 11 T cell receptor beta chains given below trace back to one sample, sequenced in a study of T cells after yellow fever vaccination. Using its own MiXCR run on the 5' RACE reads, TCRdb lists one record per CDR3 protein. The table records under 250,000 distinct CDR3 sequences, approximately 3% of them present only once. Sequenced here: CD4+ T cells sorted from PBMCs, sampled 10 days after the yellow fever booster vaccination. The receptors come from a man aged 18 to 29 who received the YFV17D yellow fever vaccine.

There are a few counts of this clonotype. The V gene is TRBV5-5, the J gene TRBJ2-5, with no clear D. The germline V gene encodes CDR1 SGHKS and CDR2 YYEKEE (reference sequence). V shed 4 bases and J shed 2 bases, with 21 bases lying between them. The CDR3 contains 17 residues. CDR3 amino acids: CASSVSLSLTAQETQYF. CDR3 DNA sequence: TGTGCCAGCAGCGTATCCCTTAGCCTCACAGCTCAAGAGACCCAGTACTTC.

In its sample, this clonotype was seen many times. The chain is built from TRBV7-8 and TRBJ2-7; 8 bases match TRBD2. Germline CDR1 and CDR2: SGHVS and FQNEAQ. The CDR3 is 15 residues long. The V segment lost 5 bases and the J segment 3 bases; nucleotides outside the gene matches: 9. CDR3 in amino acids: CASSRGLAADYEQYV. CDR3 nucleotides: TGTGCCAGCAGCCGCGGACTAGCTGCCGACTACGAGCAGTACGTC.

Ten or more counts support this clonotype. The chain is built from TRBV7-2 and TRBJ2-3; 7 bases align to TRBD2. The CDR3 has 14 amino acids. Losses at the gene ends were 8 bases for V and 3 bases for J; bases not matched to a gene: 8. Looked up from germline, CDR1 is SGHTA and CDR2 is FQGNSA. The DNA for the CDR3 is TGTGCCAGCGCCCCGGGACTAACGACAGATACGCAGTATTTT. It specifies CASAPGLTTDTQYF.

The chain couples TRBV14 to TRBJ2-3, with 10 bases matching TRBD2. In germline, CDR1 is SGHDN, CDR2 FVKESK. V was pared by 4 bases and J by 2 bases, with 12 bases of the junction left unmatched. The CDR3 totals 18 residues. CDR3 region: CASSPRRTSGGVTDTQYF. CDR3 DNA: TGTGCCAGCAGCCCCCGGAGGACTAGCGGAGGTGTCACAGATACGCAGTATTTT. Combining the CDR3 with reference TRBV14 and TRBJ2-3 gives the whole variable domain EAGVTQFPSHSVIEKGQTVTLRCDPISGHDNLYWYRRVMGKEIKFLLHFVKESKQDESGMPNNRFLAERTGGTYSTLKVQPAELEDSGVYFCASSPRRTSGGVTDTQYFGPGTRLTVL.

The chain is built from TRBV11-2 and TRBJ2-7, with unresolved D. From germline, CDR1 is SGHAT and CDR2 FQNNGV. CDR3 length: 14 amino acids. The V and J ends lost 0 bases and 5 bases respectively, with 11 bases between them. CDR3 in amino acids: CASSLEAQSHEQYF. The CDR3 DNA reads TGTGCCAGCAGCTTAGAGGCACAGTCCCACGAGCAGTACTTC.

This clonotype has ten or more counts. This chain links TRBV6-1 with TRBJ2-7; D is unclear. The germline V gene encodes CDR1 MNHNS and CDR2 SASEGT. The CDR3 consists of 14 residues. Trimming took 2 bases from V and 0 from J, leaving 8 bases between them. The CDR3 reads CASSEMVSSYEQYV. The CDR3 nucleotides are TGTGCCAGCAGTGAAATGGTCAGCTCCTACGAGCAGTACGTC.

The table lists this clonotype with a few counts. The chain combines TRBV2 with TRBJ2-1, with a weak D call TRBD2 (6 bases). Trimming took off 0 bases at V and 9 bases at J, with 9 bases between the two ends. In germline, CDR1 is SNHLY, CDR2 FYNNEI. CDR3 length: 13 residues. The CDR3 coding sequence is TGTGCCAGCAGTGAAGCTTGGGGAGGTGAGCAGTTCTTC. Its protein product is CASSEAWGGEQFF.

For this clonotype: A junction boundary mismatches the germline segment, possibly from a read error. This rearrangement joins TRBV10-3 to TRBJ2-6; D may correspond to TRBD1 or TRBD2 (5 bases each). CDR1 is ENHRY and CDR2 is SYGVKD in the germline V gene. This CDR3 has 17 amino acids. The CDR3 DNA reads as TGTGCCATCAGTGACCCGGGACGGAGCTCTGGGGCCTACGTCCTGACTTTC. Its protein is CAISDPGRSSGAYVLTF.

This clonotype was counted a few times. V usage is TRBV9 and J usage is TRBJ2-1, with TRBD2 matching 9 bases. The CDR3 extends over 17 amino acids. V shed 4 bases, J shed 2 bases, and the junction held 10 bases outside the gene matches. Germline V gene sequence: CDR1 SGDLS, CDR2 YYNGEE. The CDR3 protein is CASSSPPVAGAYNEQFF. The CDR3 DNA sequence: TGTGCCAGCAGCTCACCCCCAGTAGCGGGGGCCTACAATGAGCAGTTCTTC.

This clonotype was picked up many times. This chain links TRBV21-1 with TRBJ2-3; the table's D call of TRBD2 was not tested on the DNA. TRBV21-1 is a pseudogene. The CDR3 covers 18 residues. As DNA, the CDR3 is TGTGCCAGCAGCAAAGAGTCGATTAGCGGGGGGAACACAGATACGCAGTATTTT. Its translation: CASSKESISGGNTDTQYF.

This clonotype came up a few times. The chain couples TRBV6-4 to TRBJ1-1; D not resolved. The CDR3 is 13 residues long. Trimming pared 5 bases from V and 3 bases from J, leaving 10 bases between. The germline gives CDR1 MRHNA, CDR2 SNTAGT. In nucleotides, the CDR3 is TGTGCCAGCAGTCGGGAGGTGGACACTGAAGCTTTCTTT. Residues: CASSREVDTEAFF.